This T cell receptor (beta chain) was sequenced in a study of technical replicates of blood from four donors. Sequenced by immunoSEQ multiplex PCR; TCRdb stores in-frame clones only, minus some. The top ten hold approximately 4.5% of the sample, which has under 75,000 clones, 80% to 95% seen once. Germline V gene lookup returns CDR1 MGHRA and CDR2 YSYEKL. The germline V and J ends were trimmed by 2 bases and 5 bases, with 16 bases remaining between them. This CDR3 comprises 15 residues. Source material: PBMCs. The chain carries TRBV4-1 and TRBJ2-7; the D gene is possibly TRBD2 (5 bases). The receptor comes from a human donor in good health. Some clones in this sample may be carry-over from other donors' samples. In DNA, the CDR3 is TGCGCCAGCAGCCAACTGTCGGGGATCAGCCACGAGCAGTACTTC. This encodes CASSQLSGISHEQYF.